The source of this TCR beta chain is a study of T cell repertoires in cytomegalovirus infection (dated by TCRdb to about 2019). General notes on the study: Peptide stimulations targeted recently identified HLA-C-restricted CMV epitopes, whose presentation resists viral immunomodulation, together with well-studied HLA-B-restricted epitopes. Because public TCR beta signatures pointed to carriage of CMV infection together with the matching HLA type, the HLA type of each donor mattered for the analysis.

The intended sense of this specimen's treatment or condition label: in vitro stimulation with specific CMV peptide epitopes to enrich CMV-specific T cells. What the work shows at the level of the full study, not this receptor alone: In both this cohort and an independent roughly 330-donor cohort, the cumulative frequency of public TCR beta family members distinguished carriers of CMV infection plus the relevant HLA type. In the ex vivo response, HLA-C-restricted CMV-specific TCR beta clonotypes were dominant, and in two of eight donors the single most frequent clonotype came from this HLA-C-restricted group.

Sequencing used an Illumina HiSeq 1500. TCRdb's own reprocessing of the public reads used fastp at Q25 and MiXCR and kept productive beta chains. Rows with one shared CDR3 protein collapse into an entry with the most common genes and DNA. This sample is represented by over 120,000 distinct CDR3 sequences; around 32% of them were singletons. Clones ranked in the top ten supply around half of the sample. About this clonotype itself: It has no known antigen specificity. Per-base qualities were not stored, and no clone one base away is much larger.

The sample here was CD8+ T cells from cultured PBMCs, taken from culture after CMV antigen stimulation. The source of this sequence is a human donor in good health (CMV status not recorded). Some clones in this sample may be carry-over from other donors' samples.

The nucleotides are TGTGCCAGCACCTTAAGATGGGACAGGGTCGGCGAGCAGTACTTC. Translated, this gives CASTLRWDRVGEQYF. The chain uses TRBV6-1 and TRBJ2-7; TRBD1 matches 9 bases in the middle. Clipping removes 7 bases from V and 6 bases from J, with 13 as the unmatched junction base count. From the cysteine up to the phenylalanine, the CDR3 has a length of 15 residues. Only the CDR3 portion is preserved as DNA: 45 bases, with reading frame beginning at the first base. CDR1 and CDR2 are drawn from the germline V gene: MNHNS, SASEGT.